This TCR beta chain was found in a study of Ad26.COV2.S vaccination and SARS-CoV-2 variants. The overall study: Intramuscularly, Ad26.COV2.S was given either once or twice, 56 days apart.

In the case of this clone: The antigen is undetermined.

Broader study findings: Substantial response breadth was reportedly seen for spike-specific CD8+ and CD4+ T cells after vaccination.

Clones were read by immunoSEQ multiplex PCR, and TCRdb kept only the in-frame ones, dropping some. The table records 350,000 to 550,000 clones, about 91% of them present only once. The germline V and J ends were trimmed by 0 bases and 4 bases, with 10 bases remaining between them. The CDR3 extends over 14 amino acids. Germline V gene data show CDR1 as LGHDT and CDR2 as YNNKEL (reference sequence). The treatment: over 15 received Ad26.COV2.S at low or high dose, single or two shots; about 5 received placebo; per-sample allocation not given. It was on day 63 after the first vaccine or placebo injection that samples were taken. The sample came from a Boston adult aged 18-55 years. SARS-CoV-2 spike from the Wuhan strain was encoded by the vaccine, an Ad26 vector.

The clonotype comes from a person aged 18-65 years who received the Ad26.COV2.S COVID-19 vaccine or a placebo. The source material was peripheral blood, sampled in a trial of Ad26.COV2.S vaccine versus placebo. The chain carries TRBV3-1 (or the pseudogene TRBV3-2) and TRBJ2-7, with D possibly being TRBD1 or TRBD2 (5 bases each). In DNA form, the CDR3 reads TGTGCCAGCAGCCAAGAAAGTGAGGGGTACGAGCAGTACTTC. Protein sequence: CASSQESEGYEQYF.